This T cell receptor (beta chain) comes out of a study of control samples from healthy donors and cancer patients. The table came from immunoSEQ multiplex PCR; TCRdb's copy has only in-frame clones and leaves some out. The sample lists around 110,000 clones, 85% to 90% occurring once. The source is a woman aged 45 to 65 with colorectal cancer. Sequencing was done on a sample of PBMCs.

The CDR3 DNA is TGCAGCGTCTCCGGGGCCCAAGAGACCCAGTACTTC. This encodes CSVSGAQETQYF. V is TRBV29-1 and J is TRBJ2-5; D is perhaps TRBD1 or TRBD2 (5 bases each). The CDR3 is 12 residues long. Per germline, CDR1 SQVTM and CDR2 ANQGSEA. With 6 bases removed from V and 1 base from J, the gap between germline ends came to 9 bases.